This entry describes one TCR beta chain. Its specificity is unknown. This specimen comes from a study of T cell repertoires in cytomegalovirus infection. Study in general: The authors relied on CMV epitopes, both recently identified HLA-C-restricted and well-studied HLA-B-restricted. Matching HLA type, along with CMV infection, was indicated by public TCR beta signatures. Study-wide results and caveats: Summed frequency of public TCR beta families distinguished CMV carriers with the relevant HLA. The study found HLA-C-restricted CMV-specific TCR beta clonotypes dominating the ex vivo response.

One entry per CDR3 protein results from TCRdb running MiXCR on the reads. The data show fewer than 1,000,000 distinct CDR3 sequences, 31% seen once. The CDR3 has 14 amino acids. CDR1 is SGDLS and CDR2 is YYNGEE in the germline V gene. The V end lost 4 bases, the J end lost 4 bases, and 13 bases lay between the germline ends. The source is a human donor in good health (CMV status not recorded). Some clones in this sample may be carry-over from other donors' samples. This chain joins TRBV9 and TRBJ2-3, with D perhaps assigned TRBD1 or TRBD2 (5 bases each). This material consisted of cultured CD8+ T cells from PBMCs, taken from culture after CMV antigen stimulation. The CDR3 nucleotides are TGTGCCAGCAGCCCGATCGTGGGGGCAGATACGCAGTATTTT. Translated, it gives CASSPIVGADTQYF.